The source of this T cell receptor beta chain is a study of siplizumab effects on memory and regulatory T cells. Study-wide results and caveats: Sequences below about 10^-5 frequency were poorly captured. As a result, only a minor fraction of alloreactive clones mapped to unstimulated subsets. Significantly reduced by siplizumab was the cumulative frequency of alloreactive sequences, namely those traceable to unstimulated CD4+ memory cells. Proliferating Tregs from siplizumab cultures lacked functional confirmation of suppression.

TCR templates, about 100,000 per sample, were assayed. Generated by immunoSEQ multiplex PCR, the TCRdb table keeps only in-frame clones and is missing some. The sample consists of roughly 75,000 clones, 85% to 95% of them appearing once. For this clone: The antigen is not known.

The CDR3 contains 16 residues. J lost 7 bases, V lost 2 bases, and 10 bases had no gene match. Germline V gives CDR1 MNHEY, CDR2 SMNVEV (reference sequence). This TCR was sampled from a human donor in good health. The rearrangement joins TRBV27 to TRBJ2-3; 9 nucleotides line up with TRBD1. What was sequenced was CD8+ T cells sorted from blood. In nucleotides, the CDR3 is TGTGCCAGCAGTTTACCGGGACAGGGTGATATCAATACGCAGTATTTT. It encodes CASSLPGQGDINTQYF.